The rows below give T cell receptor beta chains drawn from one sample of a study of early T cells in non-severe SARS-CoV-2 infection. TCRdb independently ran MiXCR on the 5' RACE reads; one entry per CDR3 protein. The table has 70,000 to 95,000 distinct CDR3 sequences, roughly 14% seen once. Sequences were obtained from whole blood. The receptors were gathered from an adult who was a healthcare worker with PCR-confirmed SARS-CoV-2 infection or an uninfected control (not recorded which). CDR3s leave out the opening cysteine and the closing phenylalanine or tryptophan. Part of the rows lack a size; the others show once, few, many or a class for expanded clones.

V gene	CDR3 length	clone size	J gene	CDR3 protein
TRBV6-2/TRBV6-3	10	-	TRBJ2-1	ASSPSGGEQF
TRBV7-9	11	-	TRBJ1-1	ASSLETNTEAF
TRBV11-2	13	few	TRBJ2-1	ASSLASSGYNEQF
TRBV29-1	11	few	TRBJ2-5	SVDSGVGETQY
TRBV9	14	few	TRBJ2-3	ASSGRVGGASDTQY
TRBV20-1	14	few	TRBJ2-3	SARRGLAVTTDTQY
TRBV5-1	14	-	TRBJ1-3	ASSSDIPRSGNTIY
TRBV7-9	11	-	TRBJ1-2	ASSLAHVYGYT
TRBV20-1	15	-	TRBJ1-5	SARDLRDIYSNQPQH
TRBV6-1	11	few	TRBJ1-1	ASSEGRYTEAF
TRBV2	11	-	TRBJ1-2	ASTATGNYGYT
TRBV20-1	10	-	TRBJ2-4	SAPYRGNIQY
TRBV28	13	many	TRBJ2-3	ASSLPQGSTDTQY
TRBV5-4	13	few	TRBJ2-2	ASSLRDREAGELF
TRBV28	11	few	TRBJ2-1	ASTQTSHNEQF
TRBV7-3	14	-	TRBJ1-2	ASSLTGTGGLYGYT
TRBV5-4	13	-	TRBJ2-2	ASSLEHVNTGELF
TRBV10-3	12	-	TRBJ2-5	AISPTVAAETQY
TRBV6-1	13	few	TRBJ2-3	ASSEAGTGSDTQY
TRBV29-1	10	-	TRBJ2-2	SVPTNTGELF
TRBV7-6	17	-	TRBJ2-1	ASSQNLLAGGSLNNEQF
TRBV3-1	12	few	TRBJ2-3	ASSQAGRKDTQY
TRBV2	13	-	TRBJ1-1	ASSPGGLSNTEAF
TRBV20-1	13	-	TRBJ2-2	SATNTGANTGELF
TRBV29-1	11	-	TRBJ1-2	SVEPGTGSGYT
TRBV6-4	11	few	TRBJ2-2	ASRAGNTGELF
TRBV12-3/TRBV12-4	11	few	TRBJ2-1	ASSLGPINEQF
TRBV12-3/TRBV12-4	11	many	TRBJ2-1	ASSPSPYNEQF
TRBV27	11	few	TRBJ1-1	TSSYRENTEAF